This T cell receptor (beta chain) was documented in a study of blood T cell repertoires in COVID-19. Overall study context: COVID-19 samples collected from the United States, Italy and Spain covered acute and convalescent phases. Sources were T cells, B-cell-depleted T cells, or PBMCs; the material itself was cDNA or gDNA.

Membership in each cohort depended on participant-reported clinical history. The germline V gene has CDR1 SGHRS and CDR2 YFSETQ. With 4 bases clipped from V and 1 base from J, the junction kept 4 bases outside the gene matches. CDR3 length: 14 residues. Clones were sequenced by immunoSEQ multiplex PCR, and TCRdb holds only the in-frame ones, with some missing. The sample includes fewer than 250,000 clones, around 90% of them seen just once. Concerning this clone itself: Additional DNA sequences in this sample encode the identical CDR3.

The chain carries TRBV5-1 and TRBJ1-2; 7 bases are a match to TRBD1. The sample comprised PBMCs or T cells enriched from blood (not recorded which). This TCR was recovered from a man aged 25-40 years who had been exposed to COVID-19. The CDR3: CASSLDRVNYGYTF. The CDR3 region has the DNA TGCGCCAGCAGCCTTGACAGGGTTAACTATGGCTACACCTTC.